This record covers a single T cell receptor (beta chain). This sample was included in a study of control samples from healthy donors and cancer patients. This table comes from immunoSEQ multiplex PCR, and its TCRdb copy is limited to in-frame clones, with some not included. This repertoire shows about 82,000 clones, about nine tenths found once; its top ten account for under 7.5%. CDR3 length equals 14 residues. Germline CDR1 is LGHNA and CDR2 is YSLEER. The junction had 1 base not matched to a gene; V was cut back by 3 bases and J by 1 base. This TCR was recovered from a man aged 50-60 years in good health. The rearrangement uses TRBV4-3 and TRBJ2-3; 7 bases align to TRBD2. Source material: blood. Here the CDR3 DNA reads TGCGCCAGCAGCCAGCTAGCGGGCACAGATACGCAGTATTTT. This translates into CASSQLAGTDTQYF.